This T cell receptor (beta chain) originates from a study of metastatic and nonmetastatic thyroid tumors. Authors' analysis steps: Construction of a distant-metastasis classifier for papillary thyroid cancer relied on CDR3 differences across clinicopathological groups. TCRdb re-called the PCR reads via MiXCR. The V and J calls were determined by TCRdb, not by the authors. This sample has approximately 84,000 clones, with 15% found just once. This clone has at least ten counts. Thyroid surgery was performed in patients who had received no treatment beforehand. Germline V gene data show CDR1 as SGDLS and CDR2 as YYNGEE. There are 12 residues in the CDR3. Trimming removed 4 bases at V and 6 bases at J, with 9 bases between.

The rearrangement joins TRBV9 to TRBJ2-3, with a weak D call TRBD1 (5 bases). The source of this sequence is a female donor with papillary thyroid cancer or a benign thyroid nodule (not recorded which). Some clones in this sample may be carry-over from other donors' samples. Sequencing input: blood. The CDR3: CASSPGWDTQYF. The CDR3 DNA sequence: TGTGCCAGCAGCCCAGGGTGGGATACGCAGTATTTT. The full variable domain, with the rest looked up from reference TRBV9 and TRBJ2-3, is DSGVTQTPKHLITATGQRVTLRCSPRSGDLSVYWYQQSLDQGLQFLIQYYNGEERAKGNILERFSAQQFPDLHSELNLSSLELGDSALYFCASSPGWDTQYFGPGTRLTVL.